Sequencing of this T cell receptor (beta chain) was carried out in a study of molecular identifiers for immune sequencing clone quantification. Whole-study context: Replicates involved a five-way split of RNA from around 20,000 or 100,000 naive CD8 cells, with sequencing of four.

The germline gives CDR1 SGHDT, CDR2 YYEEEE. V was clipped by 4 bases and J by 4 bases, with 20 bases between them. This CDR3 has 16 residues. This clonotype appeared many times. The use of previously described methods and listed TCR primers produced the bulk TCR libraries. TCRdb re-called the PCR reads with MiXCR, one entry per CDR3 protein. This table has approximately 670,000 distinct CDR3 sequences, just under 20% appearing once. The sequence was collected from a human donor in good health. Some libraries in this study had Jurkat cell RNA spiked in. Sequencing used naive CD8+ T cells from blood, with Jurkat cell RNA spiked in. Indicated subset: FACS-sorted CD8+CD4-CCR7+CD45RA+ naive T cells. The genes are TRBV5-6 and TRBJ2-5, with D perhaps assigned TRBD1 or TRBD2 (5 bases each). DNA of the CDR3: TGTGCCAGCAGCCGGGGCGGACCCAGAGGGCCAGAGACCCAGTACTTC. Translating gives CASSRGGPRGPETQYF.